Given below is one T cell receptor (beta chain) in context. Its antigen is as yet unknown. The CDR3 contains 14 residues. V lost 2 bases to trimming and J lost 8 bases, with 12 bases between them. Germline CDR1 and CDR2: KGHSH and LQKENI. This sample was included in a study of T cell responses to AZD1222 COVID-19 vaccine. Study findings and constraints: Of spike-specific TCRs, nearly half reportedly target regions left unmutated in variants.

The protocol was immunoSEQ multiplex PCR, while the TCRdb copy is restricted to in-frame clones and leaves out a portion. The repertoire holds 180,000 or so clones, with less than 95% as singletons. The TCR originated in an adult in good health. This material consisted of peripheral blood, taken on day 0 of AZD1222 vaccination. The chain couples TRBV18 to TRBJ2-2; unclear D gene. The CDR3 is CASSPVAPVGELFF. The CDR3 DNA is TGTGCCAGCTCACCAGTAGCACCTGTAGGGGAGCTGTTTTTT.